One sample yielded the 25 T cell receptor beta chains listed below, sequenced in a study of identical twins. TCRdb re-called the 5' RACE reads through MiXCR, storing one row per CDR3 protein. The sample lists around 370,000 distinct CDR3 sequences, approximately 10% seen once, with about 8.1% in the top ten. The specimen was naive T cells sorted from blood. The receptors originated from a woman in her fifties or sixties in good health.

This chain joins TRBV5-6 and TRBJ2-6; unclear D gene. The ends were cut back, 1 base at V and 1 base at J, with 6 bases in the middle. Germline assignment: CDR1 SGHDT and CDR2 YYEEEE. This CDR3 is 15 amino acids long. For the CDR3, the DNA is TGTGCCAGCAGCTTGACCCGGTCTGGGGCCAACGTCCTGACTTTC. It encodes CASSLTRSGANVLTF.

This clonotype has only a few counts. This chain connects TRBV7-9 to TRBJ2-7, with 8 bases that match TRBD1. CDR1 SEHNR and CDR2 FQNEAQ come from the germline V gene (reference sequence). The CDR3 spans 15 residues. Losses at the gene ends were 3 bases for V and 7 bases for J; bases not matched to a gene: 11. CDR3 bases: TGTGCCAGCAGCTTGGGGGGACAGGTGAGGTCAGAGCAGTACTTC. Translating it yields CASSLGGQVRSEQYF.

This clonotype has only a few counts. V gene TRBV30 combines with J gene TRBJ2-2; D possibly corresponds to TRBD1 (5 bases). Looked up from germline, CDR1 is GTSNPN and CDR2 is SVGIG (reference sequence). The V gene lost 2 bases and the J gene lost 5 bases, with 12 bases spanning the gap. This CDR3 contains 14 residues. In DNA form, the CDR3 reads TGTGCCTGGAGTCTTAGTAGGGGAACCGGGGAGCTGTTTTTT. Residues: CAWSLSRGTGELFF. Complete variable domain (other parts from reference TRBV30 and TRBJ2-2): SQTIHQWPATLVQPVGSPLSLECTVEGTSNPNLYWYRQAAGRGLQLLFYSVGIGQISSEVPQNLSASRPQDRQFILSSKKLLLSDSGFYLCAWSLSRGTGELFFGEGSRLTVL.

This clonotype was counted only a few times. This rearrangement joins TRBV19 to TRBJ1-2; no definite D call. V was trimmed by 5 bases and J by 4 bases, leaving 8 bases between them. CDR1 is LNHDA and CDR2 is SQIVND in the germline V gene (reference sequence). This CDR3 is built from 12 residues. The CDR3 sequence: CASSRTPYGYTF. The CDR3 bases are TGTGCCAGTAGTCGGACTCCCTATGGCTACACCTTC. Looking up the rest from reference TRBV19 and TRBJ1-2 gives the full variable domain: DGGITQSPKYLFRKEGQNVTLSCEQNLNHDAMYWYRQDPGQGLRLIYYSQIVNDFQKGDIAEGYSVSREKKESFPLTVTSAQKNPTAFYLCASSRTPYGYTFGSGTRLTVV.

The rearrangement links TRBV24-1 to TRBJ2-2; D ambiguous. The germline V and J ends were trimmed by 3 bases and 0 bases, with 16 bases remaining between them. The germline CDR1 and CDR2 sequences are KGHDR and SFDVKD. CDR3 length equals 18 residues. The CDR3 sequence: CATSDPSPVLSNTGELFF. The DNA for the CDR3 is TGTGCCACCAGTGATCCCAGTCCGGTCCTGTCGAACACCGGGGAGCTGTTTTTT.

This chain uses TRBV5-1 with TRBJ2-5; D unresolved. CDR3 length: 15 residues. V lost 4 bases and J lost 3, with 16 bases in between. Germline loops: CDR1 SGHRS, CDR2 YFSETQ. CDR3 nucleotides: TGCGCCAGCAGCACCCCGGAAAGCCTCAAAGAGACCCAGTACTTC. Translation gives CASSTPESLKETQYF.

The chain links TRBV12-3 or TRBV12-4 to TRBJ1-5; D gene uncertain. The length of the CDR3 is 14 residues. Trimming left V 1 base short and J 6 bases short, with 10 bases between. CDR3 sequence: CASSLDSAGQPQHF. The CDR3 DNA reads TGTGCCAGCAGTTTAGACAGCGCAGGTCAGCCCCAGCATTTT.

V usage is TRBV18 and J usage is TRBJ1-4; 8 bases are shared with TRBD1. Germline CDR1 KGHSH, CDR2 LQKENI. The V and J ends lost 3 bases and 7 bases, in that order; junction bases with no gene match: 7. CDR3 length: 15 residues. CDR3 region: CASSPATGESEKLFF. In nucleotides, the CDR3 is TGTGCCAGCTCACCGGCGACAGGGGAAAGTGAAAAACTGTTTTTT.

In this sample, this clonotype turned up many times. The chain recombines TRBV7-2 with TRBJ2-1, with D unclear. V was pared by 4 bases and J by 6 bases, with 10 bases between. The CDR3 extends over 13 amino acids. Germline lookup yields CDR1 SGHTA and CDR2 FQGNSA. CDR3 in DNA: TGTGCCAGCAGCTCCGGGCCCAGCAATGAGCAGTTCTTC. Protein: CASSSGPSNEQFF.

The gene calls are TRBV6-2 or TRBV6-3 and TRBJ2-3; 11 nucleotides agree with TRBD2. The length of the CDR3 is 19 residues. Germline CDR1 is MNHEY and CDR2 is SVGEGT. With 3 bases clipped from V and 3 bases from J, the junction kept 14 bases outside the gene matches. The CDR3 reads CASSYTLSELAGVTDTQYF. The CDR3 DNA follows: TGTGCCAGCAGTTATACCCTATCAGAACTAGCGGGAGTAACAGATACGCAGTATTTT.

This clonotype was found a few times. This sequence joins TRBV7-7 and TRBJ1-2; D perhaps matches TRBD1 (5 bases). The germline gives CDR1 SSHAT, CDR2 FNYEAQ (reference sequence). The CDR3 length is 14 residues. V was trimmed by 9 bases and J by 6 bases, leaving 20 bases between them. CDR3 nucleotides: TGTGCCAGAGATACAGGTTTTACCACCAATGGCTACACCTTC. Amino acid sequence: CARDTGFTTNGYTF.

The rearrangement uses TRBV11-3 and TRBJ2-1; 7 nucleotides agree with TRBD1. V shed 6 bases, J shed 4 bases, and the junction held 9 bases outside the gene matches. Germline CDR1 SGHNT, CDR2 YENEEA. CDR3 length: 15 amino acids. This CDR3 reads CASSPDRVPYNEQFF. The CDR3 DNA is TGTGCCAGCAGTCCTGACAGGGTACCATACAATGAGCAGTTCTTC.

The rearrangement joins TRBV28 to TRBJ1-2; no clear D. Trimming cost V 6 bases and J 2 bases, with 10 bases left between them. The CDR3 runs to 13 residues. The germline V gene encodes CDR1 MDHEN and CDR2 SYDVKM. CDR3 sequence reads: CASRIRRNYGYTF. The CDR3 bases are TGTGCCAGCAGAATTAGACGAAACTATGGCTACACCTTC.

This chain uses TRBV10-2 with TRBJ2-1; 11 nucleotides match TRBD1. Germline trimming cut 6 bases from V and 5 bases from J; bases unmatched to any gene: 6. The CDR3 covers 15 residues. Looked up from germline, CDR1 is WSHSY and CDR2 is SAAADI. The CDR3 DNA sequence: TGCGCCAGCAGGACCGGGACAGGGGGTCACAATGAGCAGTTCTTC. Protein product: CASRTGTGGHNEQFF.

This clonotype showed up many times. The chain is built from TRBV27 and TRBJ2-7; 7 positions agree with TRBD2. CDR1 is MNHEY and CDR2 is SMNVEV in the germline V gene (reference sequence). The CDR3 contains 17 residues. After removal of 5 bases from V and 4 bases from J, the junction contained 17 bases not matched to a gene. CDR3 sequence (DNA): TGTGCCAGCAGTCCAATCCAGCGGCGGGAGTCCTTATACGAGCAGTACGTC. Translated, it gives CASSPIQRRESLYEQYV.

V usage is TRBV28 and J usage is TRBJ2-7; possible D gene TRBD1, 6 bases. Germline lookup yields CDR1 MDHEN and CDR2 SYDVKM. The CDR3 runs to 15 residues. V gave up 5 bases and J gave up 8 bases, with 22 bases separating them. This CDR3 is CASSTDRRGNLKQYF. The CDR3, as DNA: TGTGCCAGCAGTACCGACAGGCGAGGAAATTTAAAGCAGTACTTC.

This chain links TRBV28 with TRBJ1-1; maybe TRBD1 (6 bases). The CDR3 contains 14 residues. Trimming left V 6 bases short and J 7 bases short, with 18 bases between. CDR1 and CDR2 from the germline V gene are MDHEN and SYDVKM. The chain's CDR3 is CASSSTRRGFEAFF. CDR3 nucleotides: TGTGCCAGCAGCTCCACCCGCAGGGGCTTTGAAGCTTTCTTT.

This clonotype was recorded many times. This chain links TRBV29-1 with TRBJ2-1; TRBD2 might be the D (6 bases). Germline-derived CDR1 and CDR2 are SQVTM and ANQGSEA. V lost 8 bases and J 5 bases, leaving 16 bases between the germline ends. The CDR3 extends over 13 amino acids. CDR3 sequence (DNA): TGCAGCCCTGACCGGGAGAGGGACAATGAGCAGTTCTTC. Its protein is CSPDRERDNEQFF.

This clonotype turned up a few times. V and J are TRBV10-3 and TRBJ2-5, with 11 bases aligning to TRBD1. J lost 1 base, V lost 8 bases, and 3 bases had no gene match. Germline lookup yields CDR1 ENHRY and CDR2 SYGVKD. This CDR3 region has 14 residues. The CDR3 DNA follows: TGTGCCATCGGGGACAGGGGGACCCAAGAGACCCAGTACTTC. Protein: CAIGDRGTQETQYF.

There are a few counts of this clonotype. V is TRBV5-1 and J is TRBJ1-6, with D perhaps matching TRBD1 (5 bases). CDR3 length: 14 amino acids. CDR1 is SGHRS, CDR2 YFSETQ, per germline. The germline V and J ends were trimmed by 0 bases and 14 bases, with 15 bases remaining between them. DNA for the CDR3: TGCGCCAGCAGCTTGGCCGGGGGAGGTCTATCCCTCCACTTT. Encoded protein: CASSLAGGGLSLHF.

V and J are TRBV5-1 and TRBJ1-2; D unclear. Germline CDR1 is SGHRS and CDR2 is YFSETQ. V shed 2 bases and J shed 4 bases, with 9 bases lying between them. This CDR3 is built from 13 residues. CDR3 sequence reads: CASSLSQIYGYTF. Written as DNA, the CDR3 is TGCGCCAGCAGCTTATCGCAGATCTATGGCTACACCTTC.

This clonotype was seen a single time. Because it lacks the conserved phenylalanine or tryptophan at the end, this CDR3 is likely a read error. The V call is TRBV19, the J call TRBJ2-2; no firm D call. The germline gives CDR1 LNHDA, CDR2 SQIVND (reference sequence). The CDR3 has 12 residues. Trimming stripped 4 bases from V and 4 bases from J, with 4 bases between. CDR3 in amino acids: CASSTLTGELFL. The CDR3, as DNA: TGTGCCAGTAGTACCCTCACCGGGGAGCTGTTTCTT.

This clonotype was observed a handful of times. This chain uses TRBV11-1 with TRBJ2-1; TRBD2 matches 9 bases. This CDR3 is 19 amino acids long. Germline assignment: CDR1 SGHAT and CDR2 FQDESV (reference sequence). Trimming cost V 2 bases and J 0 bases; bases outside gene matches: 11. The CDR3 here is CASSLTLGLALSSYNEQFF. In DNA form, the CDR3 reads TGTGCCAGCAGCTTAACTCTGGGACTAGCTCTAAGCTCCTACAATGAGCAGTTCTTC.

In this sample, this clonotype turned up a few times. The genes are TRBV6-6 and TRBJ2-5; TRBD2 matches at 8 bases. CDR3 length: 14 residues. J lost 4 bases, V lost 4 bases, and 5 bases had no gene match. CDR1 and CDR2 from the germline V gene are MNHNY and SVGAGI (reference sequence). The CDR3, as DNA: TGTGCCAGCAGTTTCAGCGGGGGCCTAGAGACCCAGTACTTC. It encodes CASSFSGGLETQYF.

This clonotype was seen ten or more times. V gene TRBV5-1 combines with J gene TRBJ2-5, with D possibly being TRBD1 (6 bases). This CDR3 region has 15 residues. V lost 5 bases and J 1 base, leaving 15 bases between the germline ends. Germline CDR1 SGHRS, CDR2 YFSETQ. The DNA for the CDR3 is TGCGCCAGCAGTCGACAGGCCTCAGGCCAAGAGACCCAGTACTTC. This translates into CASSRQASGQETQYF.